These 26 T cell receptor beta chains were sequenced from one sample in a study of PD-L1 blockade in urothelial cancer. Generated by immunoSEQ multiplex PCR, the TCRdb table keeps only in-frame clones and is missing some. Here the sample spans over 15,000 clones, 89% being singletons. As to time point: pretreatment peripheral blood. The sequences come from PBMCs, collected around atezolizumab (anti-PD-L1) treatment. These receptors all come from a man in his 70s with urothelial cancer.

The CDR3 bases are TGCGCCAGCAGCCAAGTTGATATGGGCTTTTCGTATTATGGCTACACCTTC. Residues: CASSQVDMGFSYYGYTF. The chain couples TRBV4-1 to TRBJ1-2; D remains ambiguous. Germline V gives CDR1 MGHRA, CDR2 YSYEKL. CDR3 size: 17 residues. V was trimmed by 1 base and J by 5 bases, leaving 20 bases between them.

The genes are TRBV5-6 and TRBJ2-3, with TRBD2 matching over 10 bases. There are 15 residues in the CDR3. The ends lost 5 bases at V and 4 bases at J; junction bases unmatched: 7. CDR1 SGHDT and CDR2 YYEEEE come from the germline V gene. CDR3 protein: CASSSSGGAADTQYF. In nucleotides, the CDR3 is TGTGCCAGCAGTTCCAGCGGGGGGGCCGCAGATACGCAGTATTTT. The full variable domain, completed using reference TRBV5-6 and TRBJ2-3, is DAGVTQSPTHLIKTRGQQVTLRCSPKSGHDTVSWYQQALGQGPQFIFQYYEEEERQRGNFPDRFSGHQFPNYSSELNVNALLLGDSALYLCASSSSGGAADTQYFGPGTRLTVL.

The chain's CDR3 is CSVTGEKLFF. CDR3 bases: TGCAGTGTCACGGGTGAAAAACTGTTTTTT. This sequence joins TRBV20-1 and TRBJ1-4; no firm D call. Germline assignment: CDR1 DFQATT and CDR2 SNEGSKA (reference sequence). There are 10 residues in the CDR3. Trimming stripped 7 bases from V and 7 bases from J, with 7 bases between.

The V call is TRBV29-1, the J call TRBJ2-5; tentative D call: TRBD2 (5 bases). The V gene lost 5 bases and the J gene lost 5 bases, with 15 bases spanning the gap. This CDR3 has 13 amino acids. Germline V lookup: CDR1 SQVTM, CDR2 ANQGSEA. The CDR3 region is CSVTGLDGETQYF. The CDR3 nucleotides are TGCAGCGTTACGGGGTTAGATGGGGAGACCCAGTACTTC.

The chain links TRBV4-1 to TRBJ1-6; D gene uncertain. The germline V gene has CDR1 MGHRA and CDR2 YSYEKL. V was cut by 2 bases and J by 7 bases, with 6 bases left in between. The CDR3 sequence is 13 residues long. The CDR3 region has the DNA TGCGCCAGCAGCCAAATTGCGAATTCACCCCTCCACTTT. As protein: CASSQIANSPLHF.

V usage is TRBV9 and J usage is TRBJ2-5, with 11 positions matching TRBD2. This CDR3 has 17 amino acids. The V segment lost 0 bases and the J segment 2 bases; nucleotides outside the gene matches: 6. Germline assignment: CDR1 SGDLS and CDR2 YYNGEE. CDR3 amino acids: CASSVDSSGGWQETQYF. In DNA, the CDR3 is TGTGCCAGCAGCGTAGATTCTAGCGGGGGGTGGCAAGAGACCCAGTACTTC.

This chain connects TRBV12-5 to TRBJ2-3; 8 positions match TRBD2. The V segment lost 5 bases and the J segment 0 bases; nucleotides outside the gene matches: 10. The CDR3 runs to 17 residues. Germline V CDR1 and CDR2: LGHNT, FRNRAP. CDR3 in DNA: TGTGCTAGTGGTCGGGGGGGGAGCGGCCCTAGCACAGATACGCAGTATTTT. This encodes CASGRGGSGPSTDTQYF.

CDR3 coding DNA: TGTGCCAGCAGCTTAACCGGGTATAATTCACCCCTCCACTTT. This encodes CASSLTGYNSPLHF. This chain uses TRBV7-2 with TRBJ1-6; D remains unclear. The germline V gene has CDR1 SGHTA and CDR2 FQGNSA. This CDR3 region has 14 residues. V gave up 2 bases and J gave up 4 bases, with 6 bases separating them.

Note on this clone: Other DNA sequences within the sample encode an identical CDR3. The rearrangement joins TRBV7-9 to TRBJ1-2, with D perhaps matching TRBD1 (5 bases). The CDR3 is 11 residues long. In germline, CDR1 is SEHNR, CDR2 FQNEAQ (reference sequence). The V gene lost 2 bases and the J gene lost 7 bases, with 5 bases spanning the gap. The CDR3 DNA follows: TGTGCCAGCAGCTTAAGGGGTGGCTACACCTTC. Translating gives CASSLRGGYTF.

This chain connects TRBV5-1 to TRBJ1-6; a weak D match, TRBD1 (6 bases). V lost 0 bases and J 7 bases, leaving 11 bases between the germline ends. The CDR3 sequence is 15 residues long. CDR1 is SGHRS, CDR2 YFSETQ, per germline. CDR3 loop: CASSLDGQINSPLHF. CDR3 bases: TGCGCCAGCAGCTTGGACGGACAGATCAATTCACCCCTCCACTTT.

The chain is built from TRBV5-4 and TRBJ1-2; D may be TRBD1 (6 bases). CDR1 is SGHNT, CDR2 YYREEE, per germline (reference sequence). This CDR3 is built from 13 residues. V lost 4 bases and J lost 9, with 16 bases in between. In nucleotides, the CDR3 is TGTGCCAGCAGCCTACAGGGTGAGCAAAGCTACACCTTC. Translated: CASSLQGEQSYTF.

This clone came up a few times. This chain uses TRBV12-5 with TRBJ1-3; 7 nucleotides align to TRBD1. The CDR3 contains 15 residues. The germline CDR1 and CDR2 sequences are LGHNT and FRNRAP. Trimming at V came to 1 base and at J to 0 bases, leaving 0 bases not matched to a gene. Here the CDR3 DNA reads TGTGCTAGTGGTTTGGGACAGGGCTCTGGAAACACCATATATTTT. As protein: CASGLGQGSGNTIYF.

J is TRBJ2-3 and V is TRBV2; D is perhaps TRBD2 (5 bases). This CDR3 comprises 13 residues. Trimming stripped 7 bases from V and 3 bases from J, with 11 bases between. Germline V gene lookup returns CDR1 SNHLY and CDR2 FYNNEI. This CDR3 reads CASNGVGTDTQYF. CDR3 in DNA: TGTGCCAGCAACGGGGTGGGGACAGATACGCAGTATTTT.

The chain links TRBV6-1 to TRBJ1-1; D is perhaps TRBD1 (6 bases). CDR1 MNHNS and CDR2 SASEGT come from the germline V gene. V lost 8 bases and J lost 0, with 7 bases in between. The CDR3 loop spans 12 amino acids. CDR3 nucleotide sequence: TGTGCCAGCCGGACAGTGAACACTGAAGCTTTCTTT. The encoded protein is CASRTVNTEAFF.

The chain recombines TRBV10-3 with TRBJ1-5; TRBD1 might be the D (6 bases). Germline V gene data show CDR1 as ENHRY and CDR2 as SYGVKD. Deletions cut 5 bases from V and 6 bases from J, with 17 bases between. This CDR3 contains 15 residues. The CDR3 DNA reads TGTGCCATCAGTAGCCAGACAGGTAACGGTCAGCCCCAGCATTTT. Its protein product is CAISSQTGNGQPQHF.

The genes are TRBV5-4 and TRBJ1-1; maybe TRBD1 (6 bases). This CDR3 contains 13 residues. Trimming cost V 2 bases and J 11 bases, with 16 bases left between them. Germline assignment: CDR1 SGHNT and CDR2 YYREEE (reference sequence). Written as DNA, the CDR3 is TGTGCCAGCAGCTTAGTTGGGGGGGCGGACGCTTTCTTT. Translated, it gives CASSLVGGADAFF.

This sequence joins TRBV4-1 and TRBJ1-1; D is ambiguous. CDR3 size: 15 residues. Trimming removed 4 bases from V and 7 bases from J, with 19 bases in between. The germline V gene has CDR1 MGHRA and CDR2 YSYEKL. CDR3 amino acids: CASSPKTGVGSEAFF. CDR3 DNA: TGCGCCAGCAGCCCTAAGACCGGGGTAGGCAGTGAAGCTTTCTTT.

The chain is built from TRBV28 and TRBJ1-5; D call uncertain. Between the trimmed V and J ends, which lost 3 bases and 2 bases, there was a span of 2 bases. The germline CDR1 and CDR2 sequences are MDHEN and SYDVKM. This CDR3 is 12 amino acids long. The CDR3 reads CASSFGNQPQHF. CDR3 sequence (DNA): TGTGCCAGCAGTTTCGGCAATCAGCCCCAGCATTTT.

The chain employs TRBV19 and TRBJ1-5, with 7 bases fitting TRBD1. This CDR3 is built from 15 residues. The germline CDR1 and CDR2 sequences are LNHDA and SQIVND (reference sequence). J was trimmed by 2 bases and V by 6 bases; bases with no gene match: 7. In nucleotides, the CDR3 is TGTGCCAGTAGCCCCGACAGGGACGGCAATCAGCCCCAGCATTTT. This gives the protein CASSPDRDGNQPQHF.

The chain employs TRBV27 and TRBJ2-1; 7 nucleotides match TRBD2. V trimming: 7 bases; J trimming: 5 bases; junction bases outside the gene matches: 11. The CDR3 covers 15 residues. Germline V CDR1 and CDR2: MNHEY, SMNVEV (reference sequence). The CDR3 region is CASTYKAGRDNEQFF. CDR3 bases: TGTGCCAGCACCTACAAAGCGGGGCGGGACAATGAGCAGTTCTTC.

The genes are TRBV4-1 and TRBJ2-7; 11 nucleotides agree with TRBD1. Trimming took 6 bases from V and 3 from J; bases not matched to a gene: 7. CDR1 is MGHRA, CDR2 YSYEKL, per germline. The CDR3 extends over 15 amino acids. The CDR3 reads CASSPSGTGGYEQYF. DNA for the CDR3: TGCGCCAGCAGTCCCTCCGGGACAGGGGGCTACGAGCAGTACTTC.

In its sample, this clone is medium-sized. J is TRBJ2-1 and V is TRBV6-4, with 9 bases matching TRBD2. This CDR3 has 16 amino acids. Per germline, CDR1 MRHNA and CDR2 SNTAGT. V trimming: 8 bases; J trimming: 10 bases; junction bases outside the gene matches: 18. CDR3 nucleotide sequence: TGTGCCAGCCAAGAGGGGGCTAGCGGGGAGCCAGGGGAGCAGTTCTTC. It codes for CASQEGASGEPGEQFF.

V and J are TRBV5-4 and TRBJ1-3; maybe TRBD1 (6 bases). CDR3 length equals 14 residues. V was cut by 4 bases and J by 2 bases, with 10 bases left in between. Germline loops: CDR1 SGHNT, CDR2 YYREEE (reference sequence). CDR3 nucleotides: TGTGCCAGCAGCGATCGGACAGCTGGAAACACCATATATTTT. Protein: CASSDRTAGNTIYF.

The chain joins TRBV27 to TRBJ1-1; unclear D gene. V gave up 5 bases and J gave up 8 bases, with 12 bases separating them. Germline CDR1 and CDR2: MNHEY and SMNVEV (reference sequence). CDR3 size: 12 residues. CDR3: CASSRSRSEAFF. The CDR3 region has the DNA TGTGCCAGCAGTCGCAGTCGTTCAGAAGCTTTCTTT.

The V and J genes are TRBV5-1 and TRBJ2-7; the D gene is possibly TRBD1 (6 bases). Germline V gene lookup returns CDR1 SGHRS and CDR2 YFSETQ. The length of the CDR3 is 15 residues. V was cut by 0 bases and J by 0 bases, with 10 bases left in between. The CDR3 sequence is CASSLGGQISYEQYF. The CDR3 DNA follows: TGCGCCAGCAGCTTGGGCGGACAGATCTCCTACGAGCAGTACTTC. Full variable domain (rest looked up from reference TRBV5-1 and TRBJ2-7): KAGVTQTPRYLIKTRGQQVTLSCSPISGHRSVSWYQQTPGQGLQFLFEYFSETQRNKGNFPGRFSGRQFSNSRSEMNVSTLELGDSALYLCASSLGGQISYEQYFGPGTRLTVT.

CDR3 DNA: TGTGCCAGCAGCCGAGACTCCTACGAGCAGTACTTC. It specifies CASSRDSYEQYF. This chain links TRBV9 with TRBJ2-7; no clear D gene. Trimming stripped 4 bases from V and 0 bases from J, with 5 bases between. The length of the CDR3 is 12 residues. Germline lookup yields CDR1 SGDLS and CDR2 YYNGEE. The full variable domain, in which reference TRBV9 and TRBJ2-7 provide the parts outside the CDR3, is DSGVTQTPKHLITATGQRVTLRCSPRSGDLSVYWYQQSLDQGLQFLIQYYNGEERAKGNILERFSAQQFPDLHSELNLSSLELGDSALYFCASSRDSYEQYFGPGTRLTVT.